This T cell receptor beta chain is drawn from a study of shared clonotypes between healthy human individuals. Here immunoSEQ multiplex PCR was the method, and the copy in TCRdb shows in-frame clones only, minus some. The sample comprises some 650,000 clones, around 97% of which are singletons, and approximately 0.057% rests with the top ten. Germline V gives CDR1 KGHSH, CDR2 LQKENI. J lost 5 bases, V lost 6 bases, and 9 bases had no gene match. This CDR3 is built from 15 residues. The rearrangement uses TRBV18 and TRBJ2-7; 11 nucleotides match TRBD2. This receptor was identified in a woman aged 25 to 45 in good health. Sample: naive CD4+ T cells sorted from blood. As for subset: CD45RA+ positively selected. CDR3 in amino acids: CASSHTSGRVNEQYF. CDR3 DNA sequence: TGTGCCAGCTCGCATACTAGCGGGAGAGTCAACGAGCAGTACTTC.